This is a list of T cell receptor beta chains from one sample in a study of cytomegalovirus exposure and HLA in healthy donors. Profiling relied on immunoSEQ multiplex PCR, and the TCRdb table lists in-frame clones only, not all of them. The table has about 190,000 clones, around 90% seen once. The source material was PBMCs. The receptors were gathered from a boy aged 2 to 10 in good health and CMV-seronegative. Each CDR3 is given with its conserved first and last residue. Each record gives: clone size, J gene, V gene, D gene, CDR3 DNA, CDR3 protein. D genes are given only for firm matches. Rows may omit the clone size; those that give it use once, few, many or a size class.

>few|TRBJ1-3|TRBV9|-
TGTGCCAGCAGCGTAGCCGGGAACTCTGGAAACACCATATATTTT
CASSVAGNSGNTIYF
>-|TRBJ2-2|TRBV30|-
TGTGCCTGGAACTCCCCGGGGATGTACACCGGGGAGCTGTTTTTT
CAWNSPGMYTGELFF
>-|TRBJ1-2|TRBV28|TRBD1
TGTGCCAGCAGCCAACGAGGGACAGACAACTATGGCTACACCTTC
CASSQRGTDNYGYTF
>-|TRBJ2-6|TRBV5-1|-
TGCGCCAGCAGCTTGGAGGACATCCCAAACTCTGGGGCCAACGTCCTGACTTTC
CASSLEDIPNSGANVLTF
>once|TRBJ1-2|TRBV28|TRBD1
TGTGCCAGCAGTGGGACAGGGTTTTTTAACTATGGCTACACCTTC
CASSGTGFFNYGYTF
>-|TRBJ1-5|TRBV19|-
TGTGCCAGTAGTATATCGCCAGGGGCGCCCCAGCATTTT
CASSISPGAPQHF
>-|TRBJ1-6|TRBV14|-
TGTGCCAGCAGCGTCCGACTTGACTCGAATTCACCCCTCCACTTT
CASSVRLDSNSPLHF
>-|TRBJ2-3|TRBV7-3|TRBD1
TGTGCCAGCAGCTCGAGGACAGGGGGTTTGGATACGCAGTATTTT
CASSSRTGGLDTQYF
>-|TRBJ1-2|TRBV2|TRBD1
TGTGCCAGCAGTGACGGGACAGGGAACAGAATACTCTATGGCTACACCTTC
CASSDGTGNRILYGYTF
>-|TRBJ1-6|TRBV27|-
TGTGCCAGCAGTTTCGATGAGCCGATGAATTCACCCCTCCACTTT
CASSFDEPMNSPLHF
>-|TRBJ1-5|TRBV27|-
TGTGCCAGCAGTTTAGGGGGCCCCGATCGGCAGCCCCAGCATTTT
CASSLGGPDRQPQHF
>few|TRBJ1-2|TRBV29-1|TRBD1
TGCAGCGTTGAGGACAGGTTACTCTATGGCTACACCTTC
CSVEDRLLYGYTF
>-|TRBJ2-1|TRBV7-2|TRBD2
TGTGCCAGCAGCTTAGTTGGGACTAGCGTCCTCGGTGAGCAGTTCTTC
CASSLVGTSVLGEQFF
>-|TRBJ1-2|TRBV5-6|-
TGTGCCAGCAGCACTATGAACTATGGCTACACCTTC
CASSTMNYGYTF
>-|TRBJ1-1|TRBV27|-
TGTGCCAGCAGTTTAGTGGGGCAGGAAGCTTTCTTT
CASSLVGQEAFF
>once|TRBJ2-5|TRBV7-9|TRBD1
TGTTCCAGCAGCTTCACGGACAGGGGGCAGTACTTC
CSSSFTDRGQYF
>-|TRBJ2-1|TRBV2|TRBD2
TGTGCCAGCAGACAAGGGAGGGATCTCGGTGAGCAGTTCTTC
CASRQGRDLGEQFF
>-|TRBJ2-7|TRBV7-6|-
TGTGCCAGCAGCCCTAGCCCGGGGCGGGGGCCTCACTACGAGCAGTACTTC
CASSPSPGRGPHYEQYF
>-|TRBJ2-7|TRBV6-5|TRBD1
TGTGCCAGCAGTTACAAACTCCAAAACAGGGGTCAGCAGTACTTC
CASSYKLQNRGQQYF
>-|TRBJ2-1|TRBV5-6|-
TGTGCCAGCAGCTTGGACTCAAATGAGCAGTTCTTC
CASSLDSNEQFF
>-|TRBJ2-3|TRBV6-6|TRBD1
TGTGCCAGCAGTACGACAGGGGGCCGCACAGATACGCAGTATTTT
CASSTTGGRTDTQYF
>once|TRBJ1-4|TRBV29-1|TRBD1
TGCAGCGTTGAAGGGGAGGGACAGGGAAATGAAAAACTGTTTTTT
CSVEGEGQGNEKLFF
>-|TRBJ1-2|TRBV7-8|TRBD1
TGTGCCAGCAGCCTCGACAGGGCTGCTAGCTATGGCTACACCTTC
CASSLDRAASYGYTF
>-|TRBJ2-7|TRBV28|-
TGTGCCAGCAGCCGAGGTGGAAGCTCCTACGAGCAGTACTTC
CASSRGGSSYEQYF
>-|TRBJ1-1|TRBV5-1|TRBD1
TGCGCCAGCAGCTGGACAGGTGGGGGCGGCACTGAAGCTTTCTTT
CASSWTGGGGTEAFF
>-|TRBJ1-1|TRBV6-1|-
TGTGCCAGCAGTCCAAACAGGGACACTGAAGCTTTCTTT
CASSPNRDTEAFF
>-|TRBJ1-2|TRBV5-5|TRBD1
TGTGCCAGCAGCTTAGGTCCAGGGGGGACCTCTCTGGGAGGCTACACCTTC
CASSLGPGGTSLGGYTF
>-|TRBJ1-1|TRBV4-1|-
TGCGCCAGCAGCCAAGTAGTCTGGGGAGAGGCTTTCTTT
CASSQVVWGEAFF
>-|TRBJ2-7|TRBV6-5|-
TGTGCCAGCAGCCCGGGGAATAACGAGCAGTACTTC
CASSPGNNEQYF
>-|TRBJ2-1|TRBV5-1|TRBD1
TGCGCCAGCAGCTTGGCCTGGACAGGCCCCGATGAGCAGTTCTTC
CASSLAWTGPDEQFF
>-|TRBJ2-1|TRBV7-9|-
TGTGCCAGCAGCTTAGCTAGAGGCCCCTACAATGAGCAGTTCTTC
CASSLARGPYNEQFF
>-|TRBJ2-1|TRBV28|TRBD2
TGTGCCAGCAGTTTGTTAGCGGGGGGACGAGACAATGAGCAGTTCTTC
CASSLLAGGRDNEQFF
>few|TRBJ1-5|TRBV5-6|-
TGTGCCTCGAGGTTTGGCAATCAGCCCCAGCATTTT
CASRFGNQPQHF
>-|TRBJ1-2|TRBV4-1|TRBD1
TGCGCCAGCAGCGCGCAGGATGAACAGGGGGACTATGGCTACACCTTC
CASSAQDEQGDYGYTF
>-|TRBJ2-7|TRBV19|-
TGTGCCAGTAGTATCAACCGCGGGGGCAAGTATAAGCAGTACTTC
CASSINRGGKYKQYF
>-|TRBJ2-6|TRBV6-1|-
TGTGCCAGCAGTGATCCATCCTCTGGGGCCAACGTCCTGACTTTC
CASSDPSSGANVLTF